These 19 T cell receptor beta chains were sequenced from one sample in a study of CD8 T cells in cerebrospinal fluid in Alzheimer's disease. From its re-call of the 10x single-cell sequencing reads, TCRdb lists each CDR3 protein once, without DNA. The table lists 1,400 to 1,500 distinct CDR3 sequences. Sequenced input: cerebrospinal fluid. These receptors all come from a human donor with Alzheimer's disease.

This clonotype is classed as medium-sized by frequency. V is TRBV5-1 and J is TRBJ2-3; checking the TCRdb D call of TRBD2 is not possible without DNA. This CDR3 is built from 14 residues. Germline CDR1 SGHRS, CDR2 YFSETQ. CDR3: CASRGLAGGDTQYF.

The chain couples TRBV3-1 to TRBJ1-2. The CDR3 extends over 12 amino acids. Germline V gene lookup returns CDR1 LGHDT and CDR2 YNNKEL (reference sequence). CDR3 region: CASSQGYYGYTF.

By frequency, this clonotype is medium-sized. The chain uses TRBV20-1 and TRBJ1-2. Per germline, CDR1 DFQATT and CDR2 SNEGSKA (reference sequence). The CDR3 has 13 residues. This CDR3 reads CSARTAANYGYTF.

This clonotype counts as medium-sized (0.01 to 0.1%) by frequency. The CDR3 here is CASGGTLISTDTQYF. The V and J genes are TRBV7-9 and TRBJ2-3; TCRdb's D call of TRBD1 is untestable without DNA. The CDR3 consists of 15 residues. The germline V gene has CDR1 SEHNR and CDR2 FQNEAQ (reference sequence). Filled out from reference TRBV7-9 and TRBJ2-3, the complete variable domain reads DTGVSQNPRHKITKRGQNVTFRCDPISEHNRLYWYRQTLGQGPEFLTYFQNEAQLEKSRLLSDRFSAERPKGSFSTLEIQRTEQGDSAMYLCASGGTLISTDTQYFGPGTRLTVL.

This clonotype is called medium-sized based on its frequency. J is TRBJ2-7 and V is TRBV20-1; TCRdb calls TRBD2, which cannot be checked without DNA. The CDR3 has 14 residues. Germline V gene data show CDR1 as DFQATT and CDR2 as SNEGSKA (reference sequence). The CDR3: CSAARLAGAYEQYF.

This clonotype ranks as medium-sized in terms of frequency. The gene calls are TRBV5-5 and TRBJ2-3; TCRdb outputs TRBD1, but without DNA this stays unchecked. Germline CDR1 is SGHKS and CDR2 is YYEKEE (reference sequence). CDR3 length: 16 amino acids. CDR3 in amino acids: CASSLGGAGPTDTQYF.

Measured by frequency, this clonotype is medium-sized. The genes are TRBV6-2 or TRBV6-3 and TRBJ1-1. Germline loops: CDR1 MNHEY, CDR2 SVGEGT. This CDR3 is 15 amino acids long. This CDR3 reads CASSYLRTGNTEAFF.

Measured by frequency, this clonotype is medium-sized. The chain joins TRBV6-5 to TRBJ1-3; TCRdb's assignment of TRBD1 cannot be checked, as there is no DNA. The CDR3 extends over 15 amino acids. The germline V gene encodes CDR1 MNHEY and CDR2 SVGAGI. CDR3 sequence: CASRLDSFSGNTIYF.

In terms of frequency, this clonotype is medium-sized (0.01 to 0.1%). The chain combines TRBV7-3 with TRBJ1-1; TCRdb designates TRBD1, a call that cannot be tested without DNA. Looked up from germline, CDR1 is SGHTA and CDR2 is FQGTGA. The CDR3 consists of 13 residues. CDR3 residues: CASSSEGDTEAFF.

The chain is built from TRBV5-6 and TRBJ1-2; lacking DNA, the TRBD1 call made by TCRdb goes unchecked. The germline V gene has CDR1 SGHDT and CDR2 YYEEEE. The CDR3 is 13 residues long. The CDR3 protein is CASSRIRDTGYTF. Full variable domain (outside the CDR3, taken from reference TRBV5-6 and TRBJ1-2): DAGVTQSPTHLIKTRGQQVTLRCSPKSGHDTVSWYQQALGQGPQFIFQYYEEEERQRGNFPDRFSGHQFPNYSSELNVNALLLGDSALYLCASSRIRDTGYTFGSGTRLTVV.

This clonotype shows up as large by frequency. This CDR3 is CASSPRLMYQETQYF. This chain joins TRBV28 and TRBJ2-5. CDR1 is MDHEN and CDR2 is SYDVKM in the germline V gene. The CDR3 runs to 15 residues.

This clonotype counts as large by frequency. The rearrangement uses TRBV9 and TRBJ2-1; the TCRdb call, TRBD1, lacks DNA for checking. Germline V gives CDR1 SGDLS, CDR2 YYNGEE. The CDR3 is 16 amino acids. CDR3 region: CASSTHRDRGGNEQFF.

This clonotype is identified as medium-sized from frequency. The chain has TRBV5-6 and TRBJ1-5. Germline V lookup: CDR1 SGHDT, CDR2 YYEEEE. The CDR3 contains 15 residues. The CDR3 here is CASSLEGRAYQPQHF.

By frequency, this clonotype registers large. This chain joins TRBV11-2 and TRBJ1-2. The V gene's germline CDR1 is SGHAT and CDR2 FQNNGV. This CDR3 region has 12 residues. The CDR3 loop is CASSLEAWGYTF.

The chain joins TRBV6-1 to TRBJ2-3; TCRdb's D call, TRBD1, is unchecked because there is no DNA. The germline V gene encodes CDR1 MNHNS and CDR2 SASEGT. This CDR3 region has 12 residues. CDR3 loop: CASSEGGDTQYF.

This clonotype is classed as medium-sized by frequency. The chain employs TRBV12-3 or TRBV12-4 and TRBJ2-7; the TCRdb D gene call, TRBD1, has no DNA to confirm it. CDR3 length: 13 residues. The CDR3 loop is CASSEGQLYEQYF.

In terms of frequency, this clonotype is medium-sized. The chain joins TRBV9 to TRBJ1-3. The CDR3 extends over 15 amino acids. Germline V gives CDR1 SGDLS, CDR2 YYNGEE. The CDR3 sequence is CASSVGGPSGNTIYF.

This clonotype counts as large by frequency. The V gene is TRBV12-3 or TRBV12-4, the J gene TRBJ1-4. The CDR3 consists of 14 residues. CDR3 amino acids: CASSFEWGGEKLFF.

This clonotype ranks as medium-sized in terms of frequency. The chain's CDR3 is CAWAEGSGANVLTF. This rearrangement joins TRBV30 to TRBJ2-6; TCRdb's D call of TRBD2 is untestable without DNA. Germline loops: CDR1 GTSNPN, CDR2 SVGIG (reference sequence). This CDR3 has 14 residues.